This TCR beta chain came from a study of T cell repertoires in cytomegalovirus infection. Overall study: Well-studied HLA-B-restricted epitopes and recently identified HLA-C-restricted epitopes of CMV were both used in the study. Public TCR beta signatures provided an indication of both CMV infection and a matching HLA type. Broader study findings: Identification of carriers of CMV plus the relevant HLA was achieved through cumulative public TCR beta family frequency.

The CDR3 is 16 residues long. With 5 bases removed from V and 1 base from J, the gap between germline ends came to 15 bases. The V gene's germline CDR1 is ENHRY and CDR2 SYGVKD. A note on this clonotype: Its antigen is not identified.

TCRdb re-called the reads through MiXCR, storing one row per CDR3 protein. The table records 100,000 or so distinct CDR3 sequences, under 55% of them present only once. This TCR was sampled from a human donor in good health (CMV status not recorded). Some clones in this sample may be carry-over from other donors' samples. This chain uses TRBV10-3 with TRBJ2-1; D tentatively fits TRBD1 or TRBD2 (7 bases each). This specimen was CD8+ T cells from cultured PBMCs, taken from culture after CMV antigen stimulation. The CDR3 DNA reads as TGTGCCATCAGTAATCAGGGGGGGGGGTCCTACAATGAGCAGTTCTTC. Translated: CAISNQGGGSYNEQFF.